The clone carrying this T cell receptor (beta chain) occurred a few times. Its antigen is not known. The sample is drawn from a study of CD8+ T cells in alopecia areata. Study-level results: Lesional scalp, notably in alopecia totalis/universalis, had clonality above that of normal scalp.

Germline V CDR1 and CDR2: SGHRS, YFSETQ. V lost 1 base and J 4 bases, leaving 14 bases between the germline ends. The CDR3 has 15 residues. Regarding treatment: oral pan-JAK inhibitor, 5-10 mg twice daily. Extraction and reverse transcription of RNA yielded cDNA as the sequencing template. Generated by immunoSEQ multiplex PCR, the TCRdb table keeps only in-frame clones and is missing some. The sample holds 150,000 to 200,000 clones; under 80% are singletons and the top ten take 1.3%. The material sequenced was CD4+ T cells sorted from blood, taken at approximately week 50, from a patient treated with tofacitinib. The clonotype comes from a human donor with alopecia areata. The chain recombines TRBV5-1 with TRBJ2-5; D gene ambiguous. In nucleotides, the CDR3 is TGCGCCAGCAGCTTGAGCCAAGTTGTGCGAGAGACCCAGTACTTC. Protein product: CASSLSQVVRETQYF.